The sequence of this T cell receptor beta chain was determined in a study of blood T cell repertoires in COVID-19. Per the original data handling: Reference gene primer amplification in the assay estimated nucleated cell counts. Method: immunoSEQ multiplex PCR; TCRdb's copy keeps in-frame clones and lacks some. V, J and clone size are those of that table, while D and trimming were read from the DNA. Here the sample spans over 350,000 clones, nearly 90% being singletons. The germline V and J ends were trimmed by 7 bases and 1 base, with 4 bases remaining between them. Looked up from germline, CDR1 is ENHRY and CDR2 is SYGVKD. This CDR3 spans 12 amino acids. This clone was seen a few times.

The specimen was PBMCs or T cells enriched from blood (not recorded which). The genes are TRBV10-3 and TRBJ2-2; D is ambiguous. This sequence was found in a woman aged 18-29 years with acute COVID-19. The CDR3 here is CAINGNTGELFF. CDR3 bases: TGTGCCATCAACGGGAACACCGGGGAGCTGTTTTTT.